One and the same sample provided the 28 T cell receptor beta chains below, sequenced in a study of T cell responses to AZD1222 COVID-19 vaccine. Profiled with immunoSEQ multiplex PCR; TCRdb holds only in-frame clones, not every one. In the table there are more than 100,000 clones, roughly 90% of which are singletons. The sample in question was peripheral blood, obtained on day 0 of AZD1222 vaccination. Source of these receptors: an adult in good health.

The chain employs TRBV7-9 and TRBJ2-7; D may correspond to TRBD1 or TRBD2 (5 bases each). Trimming left V 7 bases short and J 12 bases short, with 19 bases between. Germline-derived CDR1 and CDR2 are SEHNR and FQNEAQ (reference sequence). This CDR3 region has 12 residues. CDR3 coding DNA: TGTGCCAGCACCCAGGGAGAGGGTCGAGCGTACTTC. This translates into CASTQGEGRAYF.

The gene calls are TRBV2 and TRBJ2-7; no definite D call. V was shortened by 3 bases and J by 6 bases, with 12 bases between the two germline ends. This CDR3 comprises 13 residues. CDR1 and CDR2 (germline): SNHLY, FYNNEI. CDR3 sequence (DNA): TGTGCCAGCAGTGATGTGGGTCCGGGCGAGCAGTACTTC. This sequence encodes CASSDVGPGEQYF.

The chain combines TRBV7-2 with TRBJ2-3, with TRBD2 matching 11 bases. Germline V gene lookup returns CDR1 SGHTA and CDR2 FQGNSA. The CDR3 consists of 16 residues. With 4 bases clipped from V and 2 bases from J, the junction kept 5 bases outside the gene matches. The CDR3 coding sequence is TGTGCCAGCAGCTATAGCGGGAGGGGAATCACAGATACGCAGTATTTT. It codes for CASSYSGRGITDTQYF.

V gene TRBV12-5 combines with J gene TRBJ1-1; D is possibly TRBD1 (5 bases). There are 15 residues in the CDR3. The V end lost 4 bases, the J end lost 3 bases, and 15 bases lay between the germline ends. Per the germline V gene, CDR1 is LGHNT and CDR2 is FRNRAP. CDR3 sequence: CASGSDLWGYTEAFF. CDR3 nucleotide sequence: TGTGCTAGTGGTTCGGATCTGTGGGGCTACACTGAAGCTTTCTTT.

The chain uses TRBV7-2 and TRBJ1-2; D unclear. Per the germline V gene, CDR1 is SGHTA and CDR2 is FQGNSA. This CDR3 is built from 12 residues. The V gene lost 5 bases and the J gene lost 5 bases, with 9 bases spanning the gap. In nucleotides, the CDR3 is TGTGCCAGCAGCCCGGACTCGTATGGCTACACCTTC. The encoded protein is CASSPDSYGYTF.

This chain connects TRBV19 to TRBJ1-6; no definite D call. The CDR3 length is 13 residues. V was pared by 7 bases and J by 9 bases, with 13 bases between. Germline CDR1 LNHDA, CDR2 SQIVND (reference sequence). The CDR3 loop reads CASNEAGASPLHF. For the CDR3, the DNA is TGTGCCAGTAATGAAGCAGGCGCTTCACCCCTCCACTTT.

This chain connects TRBV7-6 to TRBJ1-5; D may be TRBD1 (6 bases). Germline V gene data show CDR1 as SGHVS and CDR2 as FNYEAQ. The CDR3 extends over 16 amino acids. V dropped 1 base and J dropped 6 bases, with 16 bases sitting between them. CDR3 protein: CASSLEGGGGRQPQHF. The CDR3 coding sequence is TGTGCCAGCAGCTTAGAGGGGGGGGGCGGACGTCAGCCCCAGCATTTT.

The gene calls are TRBV6-6 and TRBJ2-7, with D perhaps TRBD1 (6 bases). V lost 7 bases, J lost 1 base, and 20 bases lay in between. The CDR3 sequence is 16 residues long. Germline V gene data show CDR1 as MNHNY and CDR2 as SVGAGI (reference sequence). CDR3 in DNA: TGTGCCAGCAAGAAATCGGGGACACCGCTTTCCTACGAGCAGTACTTC. This encodes CASKKSGTPLSYEQYF.

This chain connects TRBV19 to TRBJ2-7; 7 bases line up with TRBD2. Germline lookup yields CDR1 LNHDA and CDR2 SQIVND (reference sequence). With V trimmed by 5 bases and J by 3 bases, 4 bases remained unmatched. The CDR3 consists of 13 residues. The CDR3 DNA sequence: TGTGCCAGTAGTGTGACTAGCAGCTACGAGCAGTACTTC. Protein product: CASSVTSSYEQYF.

The chain has TRBV7-2 and TRBJ1-2; D is perhaps TRBD1 (5 bases). This CDR3 spans 14 amino acids. Trimming left V 0 bases short and J 6 bases short, with 11 bases between. In germline, CDR1 is SGHTA, CDR2 FQGNSA. The CDR3 DNA follows: TGTGCCAGCAGCTTAGCCCAGGGAGTAGATGGCTACACCTTC. This translates into CASSLAQGVDGYTF. Filled out from reference TRBV7-2 and TRBJ1-2, the complete variable domain reads GAGVSQSPSNKVTEKGKDVELRCDPISGHTALYWYRQSLGQGLEFLIYFQGNSAPDKSGLPSDRFSAERTGGSVSTLTIQRTQQEDSAVYLCASSLAQGVDGYTFGSGTRLTVV.

J is TRBJ2-2 and V is TRBV5-1, with TRBD1 identical over 8 bases. The germline gives CDR1 SGHRS, CDR2 YFSETQ. V dropped 4 bases and J dropped 6; count of bases not matched to a gene: 8. The CDR3 is 15 residues long. The CDR3 protein is CASSTGTGHAGELFF. CDR3 in DNA: TGCGCCAGCAGCACCGGGACAGGCCACGCCGGGGAGCTGTTTTTT.

The chain combines TRBV7-6 with TRBJ1-2; a weak D match, TRBD1 (5 bases). CDR1 SGHVS and CDR2 FNYEAQ come from the germline V gene. V lost 5 bases to trimming and J lost 4 bases, with 11 bases between them. CDR3 length equals 13 residues. CDR3: CASSGRGGYGYTF. For the CDR3, the DNA is TGTGCCAGCAGCGGGAGGGGAGGCTATGGCTACACCTTC. Combining the CDR3 with reference TRBV7-6 and TRBJ1-2 gives the whole variable domain GAGVSQSPRYKVTKRGQDVALRCDPISGHVSLYWYRQALGQGPEFLTYFNYEAQQDKSGLPNDRFSAERPEGSISTLTIQRTEQRDSAMYRCASSGRGGYGYTFGSGTRLTVV.

This chain links TRBV28 with TRBJ1-4; 7 nucleotides align to TRBD1. V shed 8 bases, J shed 8 bases, and the junction held 14 bases outside the gene matches. Germline V gene lookup returns CDR1 MDHEN and CDR2 SYDVKM. This CDR3 region has 15 residues. The CDR3 sequence is CASGLRGRRNEKLFF. In DNA form, the CDR3 reads TGTGCCAGCGGGCTGAGGGGGCGAAGGAACGAAAAACTGTTTTTT.

This rearrangement joins TRBV19 to TRBJ1-5; a weak D match, TRBD1 (5 bases). Trimming left V 6 bases short and J 0 bases short, with 9 bases between. Germline CDR1 and CDR2: LNHDA and SQIVND (reference sequence). The CDR3 consists of 14 residues. CDR3: CASSGTNSNQPQHF. The DNA for the CDR3 is TGTGCCAGTAGCGGGACTAATAGCAATCAGCCCCAGCATTTT.

V is TRBV6-6 and J is TRBJ2-2; D may be TRBD1 or TRBD2 (5 bases each). The CDR3 runs to 14 residues. V lost 10 bases and J 4 bases, leaving 16 bases between the germline ends. Per germline, CDR1 MNHNY and CDR2 SVGAGI (reference sequence). CDR3 residues: CATQGRSGTGELFF. The CDR3 DNA sequence: TGTGCCACCCAGGGCAGGAGCGGCACCGGGGAGCTGTTTTTT.

This chain links TRBV19 with TRBJ1-5; 9 positions agree with TRBD1. The CDR3 length is 17 residues. Germline V lookup: CDR1 LNHDA, CDR2 SQIVND (reference sequence). V shed 6 bases and J 3 bases; nucleotides not matched to a gene: 12. CDR3 sequence reads: CASRPRDRVRLNQPQHF. The CDR3, as DNA: TGTGCCAGTAGGCCCAGGGACAGGGTAAGACTCAATCAGCCCCAGCATTTT.

V and J are TRBV16 and TRBJ1-2; D remains ambiguous. Germline V gene sequence: CDR1 KGHSY, CDR2 FQNENV. The V end was cut by 0 bases, the J end by 3 bases, with 8 bases between. CDR3 size: 14 residues. The CDR3, as DNA: TGTGCCAGCAGCCAATCTGGCCAGCACTATGGCTACACCTTC. It translates to CASSQSGQHYGYTF.

The chain is built from TRBV2 and TRBJ1-6; D not resolved. This CDR3 contains 13 residues. V shed 4 bases and J shed 9 bases, with 10 bases lying between them. Germline loops: CDR1 SNHLY, CDR2 FYNNEI. Here the CDR3 DNA reads TGTGCCAGCAGTGCAGGATCCGGTTCACCCCTCCACTTT. Translation gives CASSAGSGSPLHF.

The chain recombines TRBV27 with TRBJ1-6; D might be TRBD1 (5 bases). Germline loops: CDR1 MNHEY, CDR2 SMNVEV (reference sequence). This CDR3 region has 15 residues. Trimming took off 5 bases at V and 7 bases at J, with 15 bases between the two ends. The CDR3 nucleotides are TGTGCCAGCAGTCTCACAGGCTCTGGCAATTCACCCCTCCACTTT. Translated: CASSLTGSGNSPLHF.

The V and J genes are TRBV5-6 and TRBJ2-4; D is undetermined. V dropped 4 bases and J dropped 0 bases, with 14 bases sitting between them. Germline V gives CDR1 SGHDT, CDR2 YYEEEE. CDR3 length: 16 residues. The CDR3 DNA follows: TGTGCCAGCAGCCCCAAATCGGCGTTAGCCAAAAACATTCAGTACTTC. Protein: CASSPKSALAKNIQYF.

This chain uses TRBV7-9 with TRBJ1-1; D possibly corresponds to TRBD1 (6 bases). Germline V gene sequence: CDR1 SEHNR, CDR2 FQNEAQ (reference sequence). V lost 5 bases to trimming and J lost 5 bases, with 9 bases between them. The CDR3 is made up of 12 amino acids. This chain's CDR3 is CASSQTGTEAFF. The CDR3 region has the DNA TGTGCCAGCAGCCAGACAGGTACTGAAGCTTTCTTT.

J is TRBJ1-4 and V is TRBV7-9; D unclear. This CDR3 is built from 15 residues. V was cut by 1 base and J by 0 bases, with 6 bases left in between. Per germline, CDR1 SEHNR and CDR2 FQNEAQ (reference sequence). The DNA of the CDR3 is TGTGCCAGCAGCTTAGATGAAACAACTAATGAAAAACTGTTTTTT. It translates to CASSLDETTNEKLFF.

The chain uses TRBV19 and TRBJ1-1; the D gene is possibly TRBD1 (6 bases). Germline V gives CDR1 LNHDA, CDR2 SQIVND (reference sequence). The length of the CDR3 is 15 residues. With 7 bases removed from V and 5 bases from J, the gap between germline ends came to 20 bases. The CDR3 is CASKAGGSLATEAFF. CDR3 in DNA: TGTGCCAGTAAGGCCGGGGGCTCCTTGGCTACTGAAGCTTTCTTT.

This clone was counted only a few times. The genes are TRBV5-1 and TRBJ2-7, with 7 bases identical to TRBD1. This CDR3 has 15 amino acids. Per germline, CDR1 SGHRS and CDR2 YFSETQ. V lost 0 bases, J lost 3 bases, and 6 bases stayed unmatched. CDR3 in DNA: TGCGCCAGCAGCTTGGAAGGGGGCGGAATCTACGAGCAGTACTTC. It yields the protein CASSLEGGGIYEQYF.

This clone showed up just once. This chain uses TRBV10-3 with TRBJ2-1, with D possibly TRBD1 on 5 matching bases. V was clipped by 8 bases and J by 7 bases, with 9 bases between them. Germline values: CDR1 ENHRY, CDR2 SYGVKD. CDR3 length: 11 residues. The CDR3 protein is CAIARGNEQFF. CDR3 sequence (DNA): TGTGCCATCGCAAGGGGTAATGAGCAGTTCTTC.

CDR3 nucleotides: TGTGCCACCAGTGATTCGAGTACCCTAGCTAACTATGGCTACACCTTC. Its protein product is CATSDSSTLANYGYTF. The V gene is TRBV24-1, the J gene TRBJ1-2, with D unclear. The V end lost 2 bases, the J end lost 0 bases, and 12 bases lay between the germline ends. The germline gives CDR1 KGHDR, CDR2 SFDVKD. The CDR3 has 16 residues.

Turning to this clone: One end of the junction does not line up with germline, which may come from a read error. This chain joins TRBV19 and TRBJ1-6; TRBD1 agrees at 9 bases. This CDR3 comprises 15 residues. CDR1 and CDR2 (germline): LNHDA, SQIVND (reference sequence). The CDR3 sequence is CASSLTGTGNSSLHF. In nucleotides, the CDR3 is TGTGCCAGTAGCCTGACCGGGACAGGGAATTCATCCCTCCACTTT.

This clone was recorded only once. V gene TRBV29-1 combines with J gene TRBJ2-5; no clear D gene. This CDR3 spans 13 amino acids. Germline V gene sequence: CDR1 SQVTM, CDR2 ANQGSEA. Trimming shortened V by 4 bases and J by 8 bases, and 17 bases separated the two germline ends. The CDR3 sequence is CSVVPSPTLTQYF. For the CDR3, the DNA is TGCAGCGTTGTCCCGTCCCCAACCCTAACCCAGTACTTC.